This T cell receptor (beta chain) was observed in a study of memory CD4+ T cells and cytomegalovirus serostatus (dated by TCRdb to 2018 to 2020). About the full investigation: The cohort included about 33 healthy adults from Belgium, of whom 9 were CMV seropositive and about 25 were CMV seronegative. To replicate a published TCR-based CMV serostatus classifier, the study sequenced CD4+ memory TCRbeta repertoires from a Belgian cohort whose cytomegalovirus serostatus was known. What the authors observed across the whole study: The results were read as suggesting that the CMV-associated TCR signature is, for the most part, present in the CD4+ memory repertoire. The original-framework classifier achieved a median bootstrapped AUC of 0.95 with a 95% CI of 0.76-1.00 on the Belgian cohort. Only CD4+CD45RO+ memory cells were sequenced, unlike the original study, which covered naive and memory CD4+ and CD8+ populations. Among the 150 to 200 previously reported CMV-associated TCRbeta sequences, some 69 showed up in the CD4+ memory repertoires, with each one found in between one and five individuals. For predicting CMV serostatus, the median bootstrapped AUC was roughly 0.95 using the original framework and about 0.9 using a US-trained random forest.

Genomic DNA was extracted from sorted cells with the Quick-DNA Microprep Kit. Amplification of TCRbeta DNA was done with the immunoSEQ hsTCRbeta kit, following the protocol from the manufacturer. TCRbeta libraries were sequenced on an Illumina MiSeq instrument. The paper's processing steps were these. After out-of-frame sequences were removed, 2,204,828 distinct TCRbeta sequences remained, averaging approximately 72,000 per individual. Each individual was scored according to the count of fewer than 200 previously reported CMV-associated TCRbeta sequences and the total productive distinct TCRbeta count. A beta-binomial model was reimplemented in Python, and scikit-learn random forests with default parameters were trained on US cohort data. On the Belgian cohort, classifier performance was reported as the median AUC, along with percentile confidence intervals, across 10,000 bootstrap iterations. Imported from immuneACCESS, the table was reduced by TCRdb to in-frame sequences with V and J called. These copies leave out some clones; in studies compared against another copy, an unresolved V gene accounts for under half, and the cause of the remainder is not known. The DNA was the basis for D and trimming; V, J and clone size are from that table. Counted in this sample were 38,000 or so clones; about 85% of them appeared once. Of the sample, 0.79% is held by the ten largest clones.

In its sample, this clone was seen a few times. Its cognate antigen has yet to be identified. No much larger clone is present one base from it, and per-base qualities are unavailable. Single viable CD3+CD4+CD8-CD45RO+ cells were sorted as memory CD4+ T cells on a FACSAria II. CMV serostatus was determined with a Roche Elecsys assay detecting serum IgG against CMV pp150, pp28, p38 and p52. After thawing, total CD4+ T cells were enriched by positive selection with CD4 magnetic microbeads. Samples originated from another study that specifically interrogated the CD4+ T cell memory repertoire. Peripheral blood mononuclear cells were isolated and cryopreserved following standard operating procedures; serum was stored at -80 °C. The staining used CD3-PerCP (BW264/56), CD4-APC (RPA-T4), CD45RO-PE (UCHT1) and CD8-Pacific Orange (3B5) antibodies, and Sytox blue was used to exclude non-viable cells. The material sequenced was memory CD4+ T cells from blood. The receptor was isolated from an adult in good health and CMV-seronegative.

The CDR3 loop reads CAIASGQSYSPLHF. The DNA reads TGTGCCATCGCGTCGGGACAGAGTTATTCACCCCTCCACTTT. Rearrangement joined TRBV10-3 to TRBJ1-6, with 7 middle bases fitting TRBD1. From its cysteine to its phenylalanine, the CDR3 spans 14 amino acids. Left in the record is the CDR3 DNA by itself, 42 bases read in frame from the first base. The germline V end is reduced by 8 bases and the J end by 8 bases; junction bases left unmatched: 9. The germline V gene encodes CDR1 ENHRY and CDR2 SYGVKD.